Detailed here is one T cell receptor (beta chain). The data stem from a study of blood T cell repertoires in COVID-19. About the study: The study drew acute and convalescent COVID-19 samples from the United States, Italy and Spain. Sample material is recorded as cDNA or gDNA derived from T cells, B-cell-depleted T cells, or PBMCs.

Seattle-derived patients entered the study during active infection and were followed longitudinally. The V segment lost 6 bases and the J segment 3 bases; nucleotides outside the gene matches: 3. The germline CDR1 and CDR2 sequences are MDHEN and SYDVKM. The CDR3 spans 13 residues. Original data processing: Estimation of nucleated cell counts was performed using reference gene primer amplification. Clones were sequenced by immunoSEQ multiplex PCR, and TCRdb holds only the in-frame ones, with some missing. Clonal size and the V and J genes are those of that table, whereas D and trimming came from the DNA. The top ten hold about 1.6% of the sample, which has 410,000 or so clones, 89% seen once.

Input material: peripheral blood. The chain joins TRBV28 to TRBJ1-2; 8 nucleotides line up with TRBD1. The source is a woman in her forties with COVID-19, enrolled during active disease. The CDR3 DNA is TGTGCCAGCAGGCCGACAGGGGACTATGGCTACACCTTC. This gives the protein CASRPTGDYGYTF.